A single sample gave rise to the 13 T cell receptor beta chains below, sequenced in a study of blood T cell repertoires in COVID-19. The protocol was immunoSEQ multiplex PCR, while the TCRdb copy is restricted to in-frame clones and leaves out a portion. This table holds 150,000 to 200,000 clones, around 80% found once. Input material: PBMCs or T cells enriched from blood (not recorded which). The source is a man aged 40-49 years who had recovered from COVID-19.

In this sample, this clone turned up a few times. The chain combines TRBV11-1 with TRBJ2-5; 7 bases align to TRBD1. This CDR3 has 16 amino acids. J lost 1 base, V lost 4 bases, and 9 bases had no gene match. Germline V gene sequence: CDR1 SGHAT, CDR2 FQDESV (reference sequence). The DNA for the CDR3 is TGTGCCAGCAGCTCGGCCATGGGGGACAGCCAAGAGACCCAGTACTTC. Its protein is CASSSAMGDSQETQYF.

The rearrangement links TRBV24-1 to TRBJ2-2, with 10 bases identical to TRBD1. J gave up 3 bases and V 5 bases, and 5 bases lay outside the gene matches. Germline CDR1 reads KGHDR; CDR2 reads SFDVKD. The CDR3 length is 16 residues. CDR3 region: CATSVTGTGDTGELFF. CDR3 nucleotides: TGTGCCACCAGTGTTACCGGGACAGGGGACACCGGGGAGCTGTTTTTT.

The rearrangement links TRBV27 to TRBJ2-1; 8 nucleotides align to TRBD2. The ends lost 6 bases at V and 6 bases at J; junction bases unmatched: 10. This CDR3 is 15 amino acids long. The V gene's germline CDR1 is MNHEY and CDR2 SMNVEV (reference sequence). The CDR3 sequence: CASRSQTAGGNEQFF. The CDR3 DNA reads TGTGCCAGCAGGAGCCAAACCGCGGGGGGCAATGAGCAGTTCTTC.

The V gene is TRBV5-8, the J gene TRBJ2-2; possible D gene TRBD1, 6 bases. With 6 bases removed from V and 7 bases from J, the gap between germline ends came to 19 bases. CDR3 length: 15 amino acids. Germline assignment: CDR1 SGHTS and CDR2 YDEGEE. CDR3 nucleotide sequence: TGTGCCAGCACCCTCCAGTTGGGGGCGGTCGGGGAGCTGTTTTTT. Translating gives CASTLQLGAVGELFF.

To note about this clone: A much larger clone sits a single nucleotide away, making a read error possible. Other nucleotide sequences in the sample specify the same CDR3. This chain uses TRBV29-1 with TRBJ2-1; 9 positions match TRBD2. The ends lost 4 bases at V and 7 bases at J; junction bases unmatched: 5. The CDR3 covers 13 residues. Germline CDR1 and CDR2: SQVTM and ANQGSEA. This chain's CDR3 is CSVGLAGVNEQFF. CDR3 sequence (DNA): TGCAGCGTTGGGTTAGCGGGAGTTAATGAGCAGTTCTTC.

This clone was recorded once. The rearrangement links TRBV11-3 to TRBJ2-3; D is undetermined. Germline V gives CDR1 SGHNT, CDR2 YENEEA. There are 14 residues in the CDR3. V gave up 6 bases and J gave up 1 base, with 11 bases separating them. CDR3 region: CASSPSPGTDTQYF. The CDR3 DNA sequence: TGTGCCAGCAGTCCCTCCCCGGGCACAGATACGCAGTATTTT. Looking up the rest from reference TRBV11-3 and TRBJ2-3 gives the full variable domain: EAGVVQSPRYKIIEKKQPVAFWCNPISGHNTLYWYLQNLGQGPELLIRYENEEAVDDSQLPKDRFSAERLKGVDSTLKIQPAELGDSAVYLCASSPSPGTDTQYFGPGTRLTVL.

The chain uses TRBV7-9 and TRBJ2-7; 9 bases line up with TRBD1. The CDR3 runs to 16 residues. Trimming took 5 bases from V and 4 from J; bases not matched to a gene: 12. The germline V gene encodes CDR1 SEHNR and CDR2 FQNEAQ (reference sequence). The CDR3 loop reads CASSTPGQGGRYEQYF. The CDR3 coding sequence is TGTGCCAGCAGCACTCCGGGACAGGGTGGACGGTACGAGCAGTACTTC.

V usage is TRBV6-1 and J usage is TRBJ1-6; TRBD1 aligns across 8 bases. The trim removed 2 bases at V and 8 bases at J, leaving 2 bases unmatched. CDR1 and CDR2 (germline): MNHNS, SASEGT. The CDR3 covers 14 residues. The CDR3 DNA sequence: TGTGCCAGCAGTGAACAGGGGGCGGATTCACCCCTCCACTTT. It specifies CASSEQGADSPLHF.

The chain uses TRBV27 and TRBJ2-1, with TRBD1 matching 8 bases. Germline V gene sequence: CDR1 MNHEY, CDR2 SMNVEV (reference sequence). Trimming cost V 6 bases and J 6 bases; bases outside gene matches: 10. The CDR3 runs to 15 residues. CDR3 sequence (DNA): TGTGCCAGCAGGGACAGGACAGGGATTATCAATGAGCAGTTCTTC. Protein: CASRDRTGIINEQFF.

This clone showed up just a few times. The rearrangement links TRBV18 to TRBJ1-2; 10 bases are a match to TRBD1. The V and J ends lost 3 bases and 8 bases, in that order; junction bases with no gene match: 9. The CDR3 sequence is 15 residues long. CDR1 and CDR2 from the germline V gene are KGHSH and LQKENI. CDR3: CASSPGDRGSQGYTF. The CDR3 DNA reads TGTGCCAGCTCACCGGGGGACAGGGGATCGCAGGGCTACACCTTC.

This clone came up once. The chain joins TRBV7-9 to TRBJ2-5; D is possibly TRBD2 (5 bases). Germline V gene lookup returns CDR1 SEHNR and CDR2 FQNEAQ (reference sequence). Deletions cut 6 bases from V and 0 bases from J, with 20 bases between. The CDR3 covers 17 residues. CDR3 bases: TGTGCCAGCAGTCAACCCGAGTTCGGTAGCGACCAAGAGACCCAGTACTTC. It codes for CASSQPEFGSDQETQYF.

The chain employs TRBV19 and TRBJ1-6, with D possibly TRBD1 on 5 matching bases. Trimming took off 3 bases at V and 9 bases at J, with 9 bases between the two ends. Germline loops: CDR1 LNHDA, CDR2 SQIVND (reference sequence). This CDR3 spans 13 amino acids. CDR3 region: CASSILGGSPLHF. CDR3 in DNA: TGTGCCAGTAGTATTTTGGGGGGTTCACCCCTCCACTTT.

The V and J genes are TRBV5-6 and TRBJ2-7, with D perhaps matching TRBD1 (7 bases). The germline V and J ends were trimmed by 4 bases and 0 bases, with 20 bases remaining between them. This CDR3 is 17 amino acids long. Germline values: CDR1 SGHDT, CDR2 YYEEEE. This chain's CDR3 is CASSPRVQGGPSYEQYV. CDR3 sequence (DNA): TGTGCCAGCAGCCCCCGGGTCCAGGGGGGCCCCTCCTACGAGCAGTACGTC.